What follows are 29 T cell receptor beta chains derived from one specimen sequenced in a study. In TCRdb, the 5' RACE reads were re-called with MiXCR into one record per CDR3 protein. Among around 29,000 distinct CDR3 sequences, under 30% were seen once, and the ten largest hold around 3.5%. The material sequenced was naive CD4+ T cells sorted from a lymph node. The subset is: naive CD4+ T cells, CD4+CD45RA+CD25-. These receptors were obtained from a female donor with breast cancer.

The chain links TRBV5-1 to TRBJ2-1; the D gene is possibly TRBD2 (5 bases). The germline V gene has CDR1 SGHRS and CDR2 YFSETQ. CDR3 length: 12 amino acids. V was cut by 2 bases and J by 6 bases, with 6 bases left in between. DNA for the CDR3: TGCGCCAGCAGCTTTGAGGGCAATGAGCAGTTCTTC. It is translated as CASSFEGNEQFF.

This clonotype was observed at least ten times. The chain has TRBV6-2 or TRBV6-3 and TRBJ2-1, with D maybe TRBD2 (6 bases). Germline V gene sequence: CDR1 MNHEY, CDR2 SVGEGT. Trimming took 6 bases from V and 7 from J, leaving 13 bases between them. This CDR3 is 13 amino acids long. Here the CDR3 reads CASSPGTLNEQFF. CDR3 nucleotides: TGTGCCAGCAGCCCCGGGACTTTAAATGAGCAGTTCTTC.

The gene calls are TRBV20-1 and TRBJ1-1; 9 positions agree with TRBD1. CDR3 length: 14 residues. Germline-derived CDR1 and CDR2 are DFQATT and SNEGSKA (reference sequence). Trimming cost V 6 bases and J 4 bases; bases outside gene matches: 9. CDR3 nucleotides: TGCAGTGCGGTGACAGGGGGTCAACCCACTGAAGCTTTCTTT. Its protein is CSAVTGGQPTEAFF.

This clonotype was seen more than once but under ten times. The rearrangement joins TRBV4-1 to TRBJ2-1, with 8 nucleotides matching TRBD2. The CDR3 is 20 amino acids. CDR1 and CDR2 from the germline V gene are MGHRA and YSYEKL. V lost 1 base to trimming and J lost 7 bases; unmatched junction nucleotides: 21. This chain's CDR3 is CASSQVPWLGRGAVGNEQFF. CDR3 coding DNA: TGCGCCAGCAGCCAAGTCCCCTGGTTAGGGCGGGGGGCCGTCGGGAATGAGCAGTTCTTC.

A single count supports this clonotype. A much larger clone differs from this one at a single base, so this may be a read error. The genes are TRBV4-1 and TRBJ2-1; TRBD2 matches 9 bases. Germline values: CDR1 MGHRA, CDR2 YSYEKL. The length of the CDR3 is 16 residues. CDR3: CASSQEETSGYNEQSF. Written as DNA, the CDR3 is TGCGCCAGCAGCCAAGAAGAGACTAGCGGATACAATGAGCAGTCCTTC.

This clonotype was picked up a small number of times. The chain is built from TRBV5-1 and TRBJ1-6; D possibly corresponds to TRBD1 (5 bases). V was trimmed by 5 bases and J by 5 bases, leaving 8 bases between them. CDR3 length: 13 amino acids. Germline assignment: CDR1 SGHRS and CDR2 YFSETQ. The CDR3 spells CASRWGDNSPLHF. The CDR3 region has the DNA TGCGCCAGCAGATGGGGGGATAATTCACCCCTCCACTTT.

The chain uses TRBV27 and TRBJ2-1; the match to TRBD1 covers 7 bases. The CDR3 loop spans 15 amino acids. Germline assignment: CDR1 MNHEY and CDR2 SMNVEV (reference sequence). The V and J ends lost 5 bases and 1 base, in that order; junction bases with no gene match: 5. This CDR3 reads CASSLDRASYNEQFF. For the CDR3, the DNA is TGTGCCAGCAGTCTAGACAGGGCGTCCTACAATGAGCAGTTCTTC.

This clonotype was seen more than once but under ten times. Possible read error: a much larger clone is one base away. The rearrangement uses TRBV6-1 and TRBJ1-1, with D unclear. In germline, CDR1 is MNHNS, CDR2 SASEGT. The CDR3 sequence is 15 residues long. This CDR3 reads CVSSVDPRVDTEAFF. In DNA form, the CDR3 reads TGTGTCAGCAGTGTAGACCCGAGGGTGGACACTGAAGCTTTCTTT.

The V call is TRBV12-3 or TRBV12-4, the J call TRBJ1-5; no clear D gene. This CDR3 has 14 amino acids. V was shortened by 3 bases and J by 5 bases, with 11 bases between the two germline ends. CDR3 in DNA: TGTGCCAGCAGTTTCCTCAACCGAGATCAGCCCCAGCATTTT. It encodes CASSFLNRDQPQHF.

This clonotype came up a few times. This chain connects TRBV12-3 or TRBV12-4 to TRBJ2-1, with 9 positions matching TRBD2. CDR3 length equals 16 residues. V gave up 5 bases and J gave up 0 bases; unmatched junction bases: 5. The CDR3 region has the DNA TGTGCCAGCAGTCCGGCTAGCGGGGTCTCCTACAATGAGCAGTTCTTC. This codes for CASSPASGVSYNEQFF.

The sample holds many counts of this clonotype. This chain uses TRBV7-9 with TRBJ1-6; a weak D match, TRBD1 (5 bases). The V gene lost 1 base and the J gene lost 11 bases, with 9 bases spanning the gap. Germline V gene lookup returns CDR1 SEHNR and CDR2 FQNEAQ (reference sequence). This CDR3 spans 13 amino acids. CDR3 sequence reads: CASSLDRDAPLHF. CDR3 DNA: TGTGCCAGCAGCTTAGACCGGGACGCACCCCTCCACTTT.

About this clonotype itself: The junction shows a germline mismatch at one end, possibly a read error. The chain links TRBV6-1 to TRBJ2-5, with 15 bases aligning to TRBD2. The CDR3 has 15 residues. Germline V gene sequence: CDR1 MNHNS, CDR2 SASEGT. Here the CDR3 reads CAGSRTSGRVETQYF. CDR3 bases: TGTGCCGGCAGCAGGACTAGCGGGAGGGTGGAGACCCAGTACTTC.

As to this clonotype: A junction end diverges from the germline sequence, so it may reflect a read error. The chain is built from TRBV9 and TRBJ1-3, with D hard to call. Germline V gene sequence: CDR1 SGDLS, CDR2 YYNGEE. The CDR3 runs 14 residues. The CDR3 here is CASSLDDSGNAIYF. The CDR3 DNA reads TGTGCCAGCAGTTTAGATGACTCTGGAAACGCCATATATTTT.

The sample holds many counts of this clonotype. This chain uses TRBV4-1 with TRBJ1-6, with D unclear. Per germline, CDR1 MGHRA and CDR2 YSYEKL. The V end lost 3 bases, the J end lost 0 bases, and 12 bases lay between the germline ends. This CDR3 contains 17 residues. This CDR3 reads CASSHVDLISYNSPLHF. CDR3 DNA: TGCGCCAGCAGCCACGTAGACCTAATCTCCTATAATTCACCCCTCCACTTT.

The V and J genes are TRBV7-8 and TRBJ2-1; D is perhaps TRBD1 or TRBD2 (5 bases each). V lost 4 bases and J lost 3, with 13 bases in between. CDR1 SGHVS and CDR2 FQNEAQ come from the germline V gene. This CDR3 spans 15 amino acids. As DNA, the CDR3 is TGTGCCAGCAGCTCTCGGGACGGGTTCTACAATGAGCAGTTCTTC. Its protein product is CASSSRDGFYNEQFF.

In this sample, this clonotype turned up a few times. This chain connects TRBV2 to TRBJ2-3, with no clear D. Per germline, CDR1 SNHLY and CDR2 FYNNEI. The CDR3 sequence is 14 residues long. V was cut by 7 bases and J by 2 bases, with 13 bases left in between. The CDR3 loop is CASTPAPITDTQYF. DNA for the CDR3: TGTGCCAGCACCCCAGCGCCCATCACAGATACGCAGTATTTT. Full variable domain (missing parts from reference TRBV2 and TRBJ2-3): EPEVTQTPSHQVTQMGQEVILRCVPISNHLYFYWYRQILGQKVEFLVSFYNNEISEKSEIFDDQFSVERPDGSNFTLKIRSTKLEDSAMYFCASTPAPITDTQYFGPGTRLTVL.

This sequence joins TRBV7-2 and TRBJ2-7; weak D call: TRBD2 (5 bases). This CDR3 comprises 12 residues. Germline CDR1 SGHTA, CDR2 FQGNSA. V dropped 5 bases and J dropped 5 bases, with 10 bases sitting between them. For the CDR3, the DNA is TGTGCCAGCAGCGAAATGACTAACGAGCAGTACTTC. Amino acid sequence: CASSEMTNEQYF.

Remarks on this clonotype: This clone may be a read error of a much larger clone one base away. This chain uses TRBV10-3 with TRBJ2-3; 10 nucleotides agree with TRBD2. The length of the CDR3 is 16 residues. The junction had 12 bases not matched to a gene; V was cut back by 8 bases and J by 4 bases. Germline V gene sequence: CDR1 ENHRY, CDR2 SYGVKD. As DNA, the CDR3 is TGTGCCATCCAGGAGCGGGGGGGCCTAGGCGCAGATACGCAGTATTTT. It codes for CAIQERGGLGADTQYF.

CDR3 protein: CASISRQETQYF. CDR3 nucleotides: TGTGCCAGCATAAGCAGACAAGAGACCCAGTACTTC. The chain has TRBV6-2 or TRBV6-3 and TRBJ2-5, with D uncertain. Trimming shortened V by 7 bases and J by 2 bases, and 8 bases separated the two germline ends. The CDR3 spans 12 residues. Germline V gene lookup returns CDR1 MNHEY and CDR2 SVGEGT.

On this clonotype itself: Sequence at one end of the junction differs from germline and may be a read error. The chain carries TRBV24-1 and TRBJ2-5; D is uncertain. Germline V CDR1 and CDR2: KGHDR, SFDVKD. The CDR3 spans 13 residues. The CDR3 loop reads CTTSDQYQETQYF. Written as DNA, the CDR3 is TGTACCACCAGTGATCAGTACCAAGAGACCCAGTACTTC.

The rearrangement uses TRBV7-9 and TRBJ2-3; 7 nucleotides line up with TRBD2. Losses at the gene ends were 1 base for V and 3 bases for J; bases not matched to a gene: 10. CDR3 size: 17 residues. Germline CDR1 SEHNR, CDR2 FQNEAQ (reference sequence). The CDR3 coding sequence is TGTGCCAGCAGCTTAGGTCACCGCGGGGGAACTACAGATACGCAGTATTTT. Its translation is CASSLGHRGGTTDTQYF. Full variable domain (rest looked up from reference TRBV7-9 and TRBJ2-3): DTGVSQNPRHKITKRGQNVTFRCDPISEHNRLYWYRQTLGQGPEFLTYFQNEAQLEKSRLLSDRFSAERPKGSFSTLEIQRTEQGDSAMYLCASSLGHRGGTTDTQYFGPGTRLTVL.

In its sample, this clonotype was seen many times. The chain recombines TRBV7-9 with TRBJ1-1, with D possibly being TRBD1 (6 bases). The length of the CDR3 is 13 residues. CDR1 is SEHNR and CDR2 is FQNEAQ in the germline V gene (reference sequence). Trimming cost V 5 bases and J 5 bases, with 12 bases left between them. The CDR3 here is CASSPTGETEAFF. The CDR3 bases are TGTGCCAGCAGCCCGACAGGTGAAACTGAAGCTTTCTTT.

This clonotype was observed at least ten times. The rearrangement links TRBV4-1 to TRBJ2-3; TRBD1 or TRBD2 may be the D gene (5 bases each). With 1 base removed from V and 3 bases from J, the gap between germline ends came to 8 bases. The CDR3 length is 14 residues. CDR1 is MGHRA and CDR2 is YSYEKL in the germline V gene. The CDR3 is CASSQAGRTDTQYF. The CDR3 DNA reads TGCGCCAGCAGCCAAGCGGGACGAACAGATACGCAGTATTTT.

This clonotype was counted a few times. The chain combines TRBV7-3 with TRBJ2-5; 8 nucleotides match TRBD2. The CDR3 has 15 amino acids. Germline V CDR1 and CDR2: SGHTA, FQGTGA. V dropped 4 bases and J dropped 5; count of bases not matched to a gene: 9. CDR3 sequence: CASSYDGRAGETQYF. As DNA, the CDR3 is TGTGCCAGCAGCTACGACGGGAGGGCCGGGGAGACCCAGTACTTC.

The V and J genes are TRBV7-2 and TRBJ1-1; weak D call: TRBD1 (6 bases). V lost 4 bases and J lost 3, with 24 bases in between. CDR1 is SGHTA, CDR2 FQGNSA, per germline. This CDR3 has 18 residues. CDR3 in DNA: TGTGCCAGCAGCTCCGCGACTCCGTTACGTTACAGGGACACTGAAGCTTTCTTT. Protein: CASSSATPLRYRDTEAFF.

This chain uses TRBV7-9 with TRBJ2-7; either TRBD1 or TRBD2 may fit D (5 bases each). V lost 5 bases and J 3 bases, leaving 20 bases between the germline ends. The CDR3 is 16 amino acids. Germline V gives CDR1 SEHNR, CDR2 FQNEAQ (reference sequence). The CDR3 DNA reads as TGTGCCAGCAGCCCCGTGTCCGGGGCCCTTGTCTACGAGCAGTACTTC. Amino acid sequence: CASSPVSGALVYEQYF.

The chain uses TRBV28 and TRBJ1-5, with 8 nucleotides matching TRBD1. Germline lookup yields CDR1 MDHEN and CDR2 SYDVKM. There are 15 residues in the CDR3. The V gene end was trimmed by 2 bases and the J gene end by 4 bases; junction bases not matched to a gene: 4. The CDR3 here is CASSLGQGRNQPQHF. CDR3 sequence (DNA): TGTGCCAGCAGTTTAGGACAGGGACGAAATCAGCCCCAGCATTTT.

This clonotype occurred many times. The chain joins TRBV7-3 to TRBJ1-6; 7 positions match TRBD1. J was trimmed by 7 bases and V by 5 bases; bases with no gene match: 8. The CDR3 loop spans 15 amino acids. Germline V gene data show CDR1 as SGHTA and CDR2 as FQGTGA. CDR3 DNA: TGTGCCAGCAGCCCCACAGGGGCCTGGAATTCACCCCTCCACTTT. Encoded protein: CASSPTGAWNSPLHF.

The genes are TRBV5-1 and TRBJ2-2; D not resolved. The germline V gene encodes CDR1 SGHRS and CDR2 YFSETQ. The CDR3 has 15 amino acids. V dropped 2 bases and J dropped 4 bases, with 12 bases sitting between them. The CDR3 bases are TGCGCCAGCAGCTTTTTCGACACTGCCACCGGGGAGCTGTTTTTT. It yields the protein CASSFFDTATGELFF. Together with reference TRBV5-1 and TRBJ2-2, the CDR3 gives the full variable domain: KAGVTQTPRYLIKTRGQQVTLSCSPISGHRSVSWYQQTPGQGLQFLFEYFSETQRNKGNFPGRFSGRQFSNSRSEMNVSTLELGDSALYLCASSFFDTATGELFFGEGSRLTVL.